This T cell receptor beta chain was sequenced in a study of CXCR3-negative and CXCR3-positive naive CD8 T cells. Broader study findings: Naive cells that were CXCR3-positive had more hydrophobic TRB CDR3s (compared with CXCR3-negative naive cells).

The CDR3 consists of 17 residues. Germline assignment: CDR1 SGHRS and CDR2 YFSETQ. CD45RO-CCR7+CD27+CD95- characterized naive CD8+ T cells. The libraries of TRB cDNA were prepared using 5' RACE with UMI labels. TCRdb re-called the 5' RACE reads and catalogs CDR3 proteins one per entry, DNA excluded. Its listing shows some 8,000 distinct CDR3 sequences. This clonotype is deemed medium-sized (0.01 to 0.1%) by its frequency. The antigen remains undetermined. The chain carries TRBV5-1 and TRBJ2-6; checking the TCRdb D call of TRBD1 is not possible without DNA. Material for sequencing was naive CXCR3+ CD8+ T cells from blood. Subset specified: CD45RO-CCR7+CD27+CD95- naive CD8+ T cells expressing CXCR3 (TNR3+). This clonotype was sampled from a human donor in good health. Some clones in this sample may be carry-over from other donors' samples. CDR3: CASSFMGPFGGANVLTF.